The sequence of this T cell receptor beta chain was determined in a study of control samples from healthy donors and cancer patients. Here immunoSEQ multiplex PCR was the method, and the copy in TCRdb shows in-frame clones only, minus some. The data hold more than 150,000 clones, with over 80% observed a single time. Sequences were obtained from blood. This sequence originates from a man aged 18-30 years in good health.

The CDR3 loop reads CASSTGPNQPQHF. Here the CDR3 DNA reads TGTGCCAGCAGCACGGGACCCAATCAGCCCCAGCATTTT. V gene TRBV9 combines with J gene TRBJ1-5, with D possibly being TRBD1 (5 bases). Between the trimmed V and J ends, which lost 4 bases and 3 bases, there was a span of 8 bases. CDR1 is SGDLS and CDR2 is YYNGEE in the germline V gene. CDR3 size: 13 residues. Filled out from reference TRBV9 and TRBJ1-5, the complete variable domain reads DSGVTQTPKHLITATGQRVTLRCSPRSGDLSVYWYQQSLDQGLQFLIQYYNGEERAKGNILERFSAQQFPDLHSELNLSSLELGDSALYFCASSTGPNQPQHFGDGTRLSIL.